This is a list of T cell receptor beta chains from one sample in a study of blood T cells in healthy people across ages. TCRdb redid the calling of the 5' RACE reads with MiXCR, one entry per CDR3 protein. Of around 800,000 distinct CDR3 sequences listed, roughly 53% are singletons. The sample taken for sequencing was blood. The receptor source for this set is an elderly man in good health. Both conserved end residues are part of each CDR3. The order of the fields is J gene, clone size, D gene, V gene, CDR3 length, CDR3 protein, CDR3 DNA. The D gene is left open where the match is weak. Clone size appears in some rows only: once, few, many, or a class for an expanded clone.

TRBJ1-6 | NA | TRBD1 | TRBV7-6 | 14 | CASSRTGSNSPLHF | TGTGCCAGCAGCCGGACAGGGTCAAATTCACCCCTCCACTTT
TRBJ1-6 | NA | NA | TRBV2 | 13 | CASILQPNSPLHF | TGTGCCAGCATACTACAGCCCAATTCACCCCTCCACTTT
TRBJ2-5 | NA | TRBD2 | TRBV20-1 | 13 | CSAGTSGKKTQYF | TGCAGTGCGGGGACTAGCGGGAAAAAGACCCAGTACTTC
TRBJ1-1 | NA | TRBD1 | TRBV5-1 | 14 | CASSWADRVAEAFF | TGCGCCAGCAGCTGGGCAGACAGGGTGGCTGAAGCTTTCTTT
TRBJ2-5 | few | NA | TRBV11-3 | 13 | CASSSDSMTLAYF | TGTGCCAGCAGCTCCGACTCCATGACCCTGGCGTACTTC
TRBJ1-1 | NA | NA | TRBV29-1 | 13 | CSVEKQMNTEAFF | TGCAGCGTTGAAAAACAGATGAACACTGAAGCTTTCTTT
TRBJ1-2 | NA | NA | TRBV9 | 12 | CASSKGAGGYTF | TGTGCCAGCTCCAAGGGAGCAGGTGGCTACACCTTC
TRBJ2-5 | NA | TRBD2 | TRBV12-3/TRBV12-4 | 16 | CASSSQLAGRGETQYF | TGTGCCAGCAGTTCCCAACTAGCGGGACGGGGAGAGACCCAGTACTTC
TRBJ1-2 | few | TRBD1 | TRBV6-1 | 16 | CASSEAGAGGIYGYTF | TGTGCCAGCAGTGAAGCTGGGGCAGGGGGTATCTATGGCTACACCTTC
TRBJ1-1 | NA | NA | TRBV2 | 13 | CASAGALNTEAFF | TGTGCCAGCGCGGGGGCTCTGAACACTGAAGCTTTCTTT
TRBJ2-5 | NA | TRBD1 | TRBV5-1 | 15 | CASSLGGTGEETQYF | TGCGCCAGCAGCTTGGGGGGGACAGGTGAAGAGACCCAGTACTTC
TRBJ2-3 | NA | NA | TRBV12-5 | 11 | CASGWGDTQYF | TGTGCTAGTGGTTGGGGAGATACGCAGTATTTT
TRBJ2-7 | few | NA | TRBV6-5 | 13 | CASSYSSRHEQYF | TGTGCCAGCAGTTACTCTTCTAGACACGAGCAGTACTTC
TRBJ1-1 | few | NA | TRBV5-1 | 13 | CASSQADLAEAFF | TGCGCCAGCAGCCAGGCGGATTTGGCTGAAGCTTTCTTT
TRBJ1-2 | once | NA | TRBV28 | 13 | CASSFTGWEGYTF | TGTGCCAGCAGTTTTACGGGGTGGGAAGGGTACACCTTC
TRBJ2-6 | NA | NA | TRBV6-5 | 15 | CASSSTRSGANVLTF | TGTGCCAGCAGTTCCACTCGCTCTGGGGCCAACGTCCTGACTTTC
TRBJ2-7 | NA | NA | TRBV25-1 | 12 | CASSELSYEQYF | TGTGCCAGCAGTGAATTATCGTACGAGCAGTACTTC
TRBJ2-1 | NA | TRBD1 | TRBV5-1 | 15 | CASSPTGSPYNEQFF | TGCGCCAGCAGCCCGACAGGGTCCCCCTACAATGAGCAGTTCTTC
TRBJ2-2 | NA | NA | TRBV13 | 17 | CASSLGDPPSGTGELFF | TGTGCCAGCAGCTTAGGGGACCCCCCGAGCGGGACCGGGGAGCTGTTTTTT
TRBJ1-6 | NA | NA | TRBV12-3/TRBV12-4 | 16 | CASTSGMGLINSPLHF | TGTGCCAGCACTTCGGGTATGGGGCTTATAAATTCACCCCTCCACTTT
TRBJ2-5 | NA | NA | TRBV11-3 | 14 | CASSLGPAHPRQYF | TGTGCCAGCAGCTTAGGCCCCGCACACCCTCGGCAGTACTTC
TRBJ2-1 | NA | NA | TRBV15 | 14 | CATSRQGRINEQFF | TGTGCCACGAGTAGACAAGGGAGGATCAATGAGCAGTTCTTC
TRBJ2-6 | NA | NA | TRBV7-2 | 16 | CASSFGRLSGANVLTF | TGTGCCAGCAGCTTTGGTAGGCTCTCTGGGGCCAACGTCCTGACTTTC
TRBJ2-7 | NA | TRBD2 | TRBV7-2 | 14 | CASSFAGGSNEQYF | TGTGCCAGCAGCTTCGCGGGAGGGAGCAATGAGCAGTACTTC
TRBJ1-6 | NA | TRBD1 | TRBV20-1 | 14 | CSARGQGVQSPLHF | TGCAGTGCTAGAGGGCAGGGGGTCCAATCACCCCTCCACTTT
TRBJ2-3 | few | NA | TRBV10-3 | 12 | CAISEGPDTQYF | TGTGCCATCAGTGAGGGGCCAGATACGCAGTATTTT
TRBJ2-7 | NA | TRBD1 | TRBV27 | 15 | CASSPLRQGIYEQYF | TGTGCCAGCAGCCCCCTCCGACAGGGGATCTACGAGCAGTACTTC
TRBJ2-3 | NA | TRBD2 | TRBV11-1 | 18 | CASSPGREGRSWTDTQYF | TGTGCCAGCAGCCCAGGGCGGGAGGGCCGGAGTTGGACAGATACGCAGTATTTT
TRBJ1-6 | NA | NA | TRBV4-1 | 15 | CASSDGGRKNSPLHF | TGCGCCAGCAGCGATGGGGGACGTAAGAATTCACCCCTCCACTTT
TRBJ1-2 | NA | NA | TRBV12-3/TRBV12-4 | 15 | CASSRTVGGNYGYTF | TGTGCCAGCAGCCGAACAGTCGGGGGCAACTATGGCTACACCTTC
TRBJ2-3 | NA | TRBD2 | TRBV7-7 | 16 | CASSLSEAGGPDTQYF | TGTGCTAGCAGCCTCTCCGAGGCGGGAGGGCCAGATACGCAGTATTTT
TRBJ2-6 | NA | NA | TRBV11-2 | 16 | CASSLATLGGANVLTF | TGTGCCAGCAGCTTAGCGACCTTAGGTGGGGCCAACGTCCTGACTTTC
TRBJ2-4 | NA | NA | TRBV6-2/TRBV6-3 | 16 | CASGTTGTVAKNIQYF | TGTGCCAGCGGCACCACTGGGACGGTAGCCAAAAACATTCAGTACTTC
TRBJ2-7 | NA | TRBD2 | TRBV20-1 | 14 | CSARQGTSGREEYF | TGCAGTGCTAGACAAGGGACTAGCGGACGCGAGGAGTACTTC
TRBJ1-4 | few | TRBD1 | TRBV25-1 | 15 | CASSPLKGGAEKLFF | TGTGCCAGCAGTCCCCTAAAAGGGGGCGCGGAAAAACTGTTTTTT
TRBJ2-1 | NA | NA | TRBV6-4 | 15 | CASSDSIVSRTEQFF | TGTGCCAGCAGTGACTCGATAGTATCTCGCACTGAGCAGTTCTTC